One TCR beta chain is described in this entry. The data originate from a study of CD8+ T cells in alopecia areata. Treatment in this sample: oral pan-JAK inhibitor, 5-10 mg twice daily. Lesional scalp tissue (obtained by punch biopsy) and peripheral blood were collected from alopecia areata patients. Extraction and reverse transcription of RNA yielded cDNA as the sequencing template. Method: immunoSEQ multiplex PCR; TCRdb's copy keeps in-frame clones and lacks some. The table lists 3,500 to 5,500 clones, 69% of them singletons. CDR3 length: 15 amino acids. CDR1 and CDR2 from the germline V gene are LNHDA and SQIVND (reference sequence). The V end was cut by 3 bases, the J end by 1 base, with 13 bases between.

The rearrangement joins TRBV19 to TRBJ2-7; weak D call: TRBD1 (6 bases). Here the sequenced sample was skin, taken at week 24, from a patient treated with tofacitinib. The source is a human donor with alopecia areata. The CDR3 spells CASSIKGDRSYEQYF. In DNA form, the CDR3 reads TGTGCCAGTAGTATCAAGGGGGACCGATCCTACGAGCAGTACTTC.